Below, one TCR beta chain is given with its context. Its matching antigen is unknown. The germline gene is not matched at one end of the junction; a read error may be the cause. General observations from the study: The larger cohort examined one V-J beta rearrangement, not whole repertoires.

Memory CD4+ T cells were sorted as CD4+CD45RO+CD25- cells. Each CDR3 protein is one row after TCRdb ran MiXCR on the 5' RACE reads. The profile shows 7,200 or so distinct CDR3 sequences, around 42% of them singletons. This CDR3 spans 14 amino acids. Germline V CDR1 and CDR2: SNHLY, FYNNEI. Sequencing was carried out using memory CD4+ T cells sorted from blood. Stated subset: memory CD4+ T cells, CD4+CD45RO+CD25-. The receptor was derived from a female donor with breast cancer. This chain links TRBV2 with TRBJ2-7; TRBD1 might be the D (6 bases). CDR3 sequence (DNA): TGTGTCAGCAAGGTACAGGGTCAAGTCTACGAGCAGTACTTC. Encoded protein: CVSKVQGQVYEQYF.